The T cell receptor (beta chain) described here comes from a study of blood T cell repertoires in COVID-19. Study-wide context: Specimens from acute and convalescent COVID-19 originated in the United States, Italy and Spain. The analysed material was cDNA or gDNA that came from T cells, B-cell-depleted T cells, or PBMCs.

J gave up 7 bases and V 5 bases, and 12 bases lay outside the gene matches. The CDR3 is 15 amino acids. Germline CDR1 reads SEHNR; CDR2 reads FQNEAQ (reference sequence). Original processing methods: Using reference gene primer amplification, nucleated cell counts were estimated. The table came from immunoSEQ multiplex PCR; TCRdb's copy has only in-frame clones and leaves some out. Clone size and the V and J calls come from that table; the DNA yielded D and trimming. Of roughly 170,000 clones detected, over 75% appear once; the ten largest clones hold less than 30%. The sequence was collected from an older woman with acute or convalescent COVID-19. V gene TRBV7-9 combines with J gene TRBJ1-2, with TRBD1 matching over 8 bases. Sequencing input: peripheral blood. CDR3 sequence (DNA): TGTGCCAGCAGCATGGACAGGGCCGTCCGGGTTGGCTACACCTTC. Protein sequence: CASSMDRAVRVGYTF.